This is a list of T cell receptor beta chains from one sample in a study of T cell changes during pregnancy in multiple sclerosis. The protocol was immunoSEQ multiplex PCR, while the TCRdb copy is restricted to in-frame clones and leaves out a portion. The profile shows some 80,000 clones, approximately 95% of them singletons. The sample consisted of CD4+ T cells from peripheral blood mononuclear cells, taken after pregnancy. These receptor sequences come from a female donor with multiple sclerosis, enrolled in a pregnancy study. The CDR3 runs from the conserved cysteine through the conserved F or W. A D gene is named only where the DNA matches it firmly. The size of a clone is reported for some rows only, either as once, few or many, or as a class for expanded clones.

>TRBV2|-|TRBJ1-2|-
CASSFSSGGNYGYTF
TGTGCCAGCAGTTTCTCCAGCGGGGGGAACTATGGCTACACCTTC
>TRBV7-9|-|TRBJ2-5|TRBD1
CASSFGDTGGETQYF
TGTGCCAGCAGCTTTGGGGATACAGGGGGGGAGACCCAGTACTTC
>TRBV10-3|-|TRBJ1-2|TRBD1
CAISEAGRAGGFYGYTF
TGTGCCATCAGTGAGGCTGGAAGGGCAGGGGGCTTCTATGGCTACACCTTC
>TRBV6-5|-|TRBJ2-1|TRBD1
CASSFYRGRTYNEQFF
TGTGCCAGCAGTTTCTACAGGGGTAGAACTTACAATGAGCAGTTCTTC
>TRBV2|once|TRBJ1-2|-
CASSQQGYYGYTF
TGTGCCAGCAGTCAACAGGGCTACTATGGCTACACCTTC
>TRBV6-5|-|TRBJ1-2|-
CASSYSMTPYGYTF
TGTGCCAGCAGTTACTCCATGACACCGTATGGCTACACCTTC
>TRBV5-8|-|TRBJ2-5|-
CASSLAERRETQYF
TGTGCCAGCAGCTTGGCCGAGCGTCGGGAGACCCAGTACTTC
>TRBV19|-|TRBJ1-3|-
CASSILGQESSGNTIYF
TGTGCCAGTAGTATTTTGGGACAAGAGAGCTCTGGAAACACCATATATTTT
>TRBV18|-|TRBJ2-1|TRBD2
CASSGALASDVEQFF
TGTGCCAGCTCGGGAGCACTAGCGTCAGACGTTGAGCAGTTCTTC
>TRBV5-1|-|TRBJ1-4|-
CASSLAGVLGEKLFF
TGCGCCAGCAGCTTGGCCGGGGTCTTAGGTGAAAAACTGTTTTTT
>TRBV5-1|many|TRBJ2-7|TRBD2
CATSPSGNGYEQYF
TGCGCCACCTCCCCGAGCGGGAATGGCTACGAGCAGTACTTC
>TRBV6-6|-|TRBJ2-7|TRBD1
CASRRTGVYEQYF
TGTGCCAGCAGGAGGACAGGGGTGTACGAGCAGTACTTC
>TRBV7-3|-|TRBJ1-1|TRBD1
CASTQGEPGAEAFF
TGTGCCAGCACTCAGGGGGAGCCCGGTGCTGAAGCTTTCTTT
>TRBV7-2|once|TRBJ1-2|-
CASSLEQGNIYGYTF
TGTGCCAGCAGCTTAGAACAGGGAAATATTTATGGCTACACCTTC
>TRBV2|-|TRBJ2-5|-
CASSVGRAMDEYF
TGTGCCAGCAGTGTGGGCAGGGCTATGGACGAGTACTTC
>TRBV6-1|-|TRBJ1-4|-
CASSERAKGANEKLFF
TGTGCCAGCAGTGAGAGGGCAAAGGGGGCTAATGAAAAACTGTTTTTT
>TRBV7-2|-|TRBJ2-2|-
CASSRRGGANTGELFF
TGTGCCAGCAGCAGGAGGGGAGGTGCGAACACCGGGGAGCTGTTTTTT
>TRBV27|-|TRBJ2-2|TRBD2
CASSFGSGRQNTGELFF
TGTGCCAGCAGTTTCGGGTCCGGGAGGCAGAACACCGGGGAGCTGTTTTTT
>TRBV5-1|-|TRBJ2-3|-
CASSLEQSTDTQYF
TGCGCCAGCAGCTTGGAACAGAGCACAGATACGCAGTATTTT
>TRBV4-2|-|TRBJ2-7|TRBD2
CASSQEQTSGHGVLYEQYF
TGTGCCAGCAGCCAAGAACAGACTAGCGGCCATGGGGTCCTCTACGAGCAGTACTTC
>TRBV7-3|-|TRBJ2-6|-
CASSLSPVGANVLTF
TGTGCCAGCAGCTTAAGTCCTGTGGGGGCCAACGTCCTGACTTTC
>TRBV5-5|-|TRBJ2-7|-
CASSLTGVSYEQYF
TGTGCCAGCAGCTTGACGGGAGTCTCCTACGAGCAGTACTTC
>TRBV28|-|TRBJ1-4|-
CASSQGIRLFF
TGTGCCAGCAGTCAGGGTATCAGACTGTTTTTT
>TRBV19|-|TRBJ2-5|TRBD1
CASSINDRGDGTQYF
TGTGCCAGTAGTATCAACGACAGGGGGGACGGGACCCAGTACTTC
>TRBV7-2|-|TRBJ1-1|-
CASSFVWGRVRTEAFF
TGTGCCAGCAGCTTTGTATGGGGGAGGGTACGAACTGAAGCTTTCTTT
>TRBV15|-|TRBJ2-5|-
CATSSDSGFKETQYF
TGTGCCACCAGCTCGGACAGTGGGTTCAAGGAGACCCAGTACTTC
>TRBV11-1|-|TRBJ1-1|-
CASSLSAGWNTEAFF
TGTGCCAGCAGCTTATCGGCAGGCTGGAACACTGAAGCTTTCTTT
>TRBV15|-|TRBJ2-1|-
CATTVGEDEQFF
TGTGCCACAACCGTCGGAGAGGATGAGCAGTTCTTC
>TRBV30|-|TRBJ1-2|-
CAWSRGLTNYGYTF
TGTGCCTGGAGTCGCGGTTTGACTAACTATGGCTACACCTTC
>TRBV5-4|-|TRBJ1-2|TRBD1
CASSPGQGRYGYTF
TGTGCCAGCAGCCCGGGACAGGGTCGCTATGGCTACACCTTC
>TRBV5-6|-|TRBJ1-4|-
CASSFQGQTNEKLFF
TGTGCCAGCAGCTTTCAGGGCCAGACTAATGAAAAACTGTTTTTT
>TRBV28|-|TRBJ2-1|TRBD1
CASSATRDRGLNEQFF
TGTGCCAGCAGCGCGACGAGGGACAGGGGGCTGAATGAGCAGTTCTTC
>TRBV18|-|TRBJ1-5|TRBD1
CASSTTGGDQPQHF
TGTGCCAGCTCAACAACAGGGGGCGATCAGCCCCAGCATTTT
>TRBV4-2|-|TRBJ2-1|-
CASSPFRDSYNEQFF
TGTGCCAGCAGCCCATTCCGGGACTCATACAATGAGCAGTTCTTC
>TRBV5-1|-|TRBJ1-2|TRBD1
CASSLTGTGGAMSYGYTF
TGCGCCAGCAGCTTGACCGGGACAGGGGGCGCGATGAGCTATGGCTACACCTTC
>TRBV28|-|TRBJ2-4|TRBD1
CASCGRRDRDIQYF
TGTGCCTCCTGCGGCCGCCGAGACAGGGACATTCAGTACTTC